The 7 T cell receptor beta chains below all came from one sample that was sequenced in a study of shared clonotypes between healthy human individuals. Sequencing used immunoSEQ multiplex PCR; TCRdb keeps in-frame clones, though not all of them. The sample includes roughly 510,000 clones, around 79% seen only once; the top ten take under 15%. The sequenced sample consisted of PBMCs. The receptors originated from a woman in her 40s in good health. Some clones in this sample may be carry-over from other donors' samples.

This CDR3 is CASSQVGLAEISEEQYF. As DNA, the CDR3 is TGTGCCAGCAGCCAAGTTGGACTAGCGGAGATTAGTGAAGAGCAGTACTTC. The chain combines TRBV7-2 with TRBJ2-7; 10 bases line up with TRBD2. V lost 5 bases, J lost 7 bases, and 17 bases stayed unmatched. CDR1 is SGHTA and CDR2 is FQGNSA in the germline V gene. The CDR3 is 17 amino acids. The entire variable domain, with the rest obtained from reference TRBV7-2 and TRBJ2-7, is as follows: GAGVSQSPSNKVTEKGKDVELRCDPISGHTALYWYRQSLGQGLEFLIYFQGNSAPDKSGLPSDRFSAERTGGSVSTLTIQRTQQEDSAVYLCASSQVGLAEISEEQYFGPGTRLTVT.

On this clone: Possible read error: a much larger clone is one base away. This chain links TRBV6-5 with TRBJ2-7, with D perhaps TRBD1 or TRBD2 (5 bases each). This CDR3 has 15 residues. The germline V gene encodes CDR1 MNHEY and CDR2 SVGAGI. CDR3 region: CANSYSGTGSYEQYF. CDR3 sequence (DNA): TGTGCCAACAGTTATTCCGGGACGGGATCCTACGAGCAGTACTTC.

This chain links TRBV6-1 with TRBJ1-1, with D perhaps TRBD1 (6 bases). Germline lookup yields CDR1 MNHNS and CDR2 SASEGT. The CDR3 consists of 15 residues. Trimming pared 3 bases from V and 0 bases from J, leaving 11 bases between. CDR3 protein: CASSDRGSMNTEAFF. For the CDR3, the DNA is TGTGCCAGCAGTGACAGGGGCAGTATGAACACTGAAGCTTTCTTT.

The table lists this clone with a count of one. V gene TRBV30 combines with J gene TRBJ2-1; 7 nucleotides agree with TRBD1. The germline V gene encodes CDR1 GTSNPN and CDR2 SVGIG (reference sequence). Germline trimming cut 8 bases from V and 0 bases from J; bases unmatched to any gene: 7. The CDR3 loop spans 14 amino acids. This CDR3 reads CAHQRGRSYNEQFF. CDR3 nucleotide sequence: TGTGCCCACCAAAGGGGGCGCTCCTACAATGAGCAGTTCTTC. Full variable domain (missing parts from reference TRBV30 and TRBJ2-1): SQTIHQWPATLVQPVGSPLSLECTVEGTSNPNLYWYRQAAGRGLQLLFYSVGIGQISSEVPQNLSASRPQDRQFILSSKKLLLSDSGFYLCAHQRGRSYNEQFFGPGTRLTVL.

V gene TRBV10-2 combines with J gene TRBJ2-1; 7 nucleotides align to TRBD1. The J segment lost 8 bases and the V segment lost 6 bases, leaving 1 base of the junction unmatched. CDR3 size: 11 residues. Germline lookup yields CDR1 WSHSY and CDR2 SAAADI. The CDR3 DNA is TGCGCCAGCAGCGGGACAGATGAGCAGTTCTTC. It specifies CASSGTDEQFF.

This clone was seen just once. V and J are TRBV10-3 and TRBJ1-4, with 8 nucleotides matching TRBD1. CDR1 is ENHRY and CDR2 is SYGVKD in the germline V gene. V dropped 3 bases and J dropped 7; count of bases not matched to a gene: 4. This CDR3 contains 14 residues. The CDR3 DNA follows: TGTGCCATCAGTGACGAGACAGGGGTTGAAAAACTGTTTTTT. Its translation is CAISDETGVEKLFF.

The V and J genes are TRBV18 and TRBJ2-1; 7 bases are shared with TRBD2. Trimming took 2 bases from V and 8 from J; bases not matched to a gene: 9. CDR3 length: 15 residues. Looked up from germline, CDR1 is KGHSH and CDR2 is LQKENI. This CDR3 reads CASSPGLAARYEQFF. The CDR3 nucleotides read TGTGCCAGCTCACCAGGGCTAGCGGCAAGGTATGAGCAGTTCTTC.